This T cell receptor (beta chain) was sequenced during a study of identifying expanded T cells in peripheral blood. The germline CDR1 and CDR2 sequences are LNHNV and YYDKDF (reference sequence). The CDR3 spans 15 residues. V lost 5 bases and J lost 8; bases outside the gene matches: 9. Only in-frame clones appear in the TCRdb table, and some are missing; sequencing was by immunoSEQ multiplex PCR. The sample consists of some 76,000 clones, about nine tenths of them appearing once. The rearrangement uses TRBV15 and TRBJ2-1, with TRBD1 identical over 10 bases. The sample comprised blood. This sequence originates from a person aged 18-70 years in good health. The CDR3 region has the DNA TGTGCCACCAGCGTCCGGGACAGGGGAGGAGATGAGCAGTTCTTC. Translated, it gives CATSVRDRGGDEQFF.